This TCR beta chain was documented in a study of T cells after yellow fever vaccination. Notes on this clonotype: Its antigen is still unknown.

As TCR cDNA was made by 5'RACE template switching, a universal primer site and UMIs were added. TCRdb re-analysed the 5' RACE reads in MiXCR, keeping a single row per CDR3 protein. Among about 630,000 distinct CDR3 sequences listed, 10% to 15% were seen once. Study findings and constraints: By day 5 rather than day 15, the secondary response had peaked, though it was weaker. Sorted repertoires could include abundant contaminating clonotypes from bulk cells.

The material was PBMCs, obtained on the day of the yellow fever booster vaccination. This receptor was identified in a man between 25 and 39 years old who received the YFV17D yellow fever vaccine.

CDR3 in DNA: TGTGCCAGCAGCTTAGCGGGTCTGGCGGGAGGTGGGCAAGAGACCCAGTACTTC. Its protein product is CASSLAGLAGGGQETQYF. J is TRBJ2-5 and V is TRBV7-2; 8 bases line up with TRBD2. The CDR3 is 18 residues long. Germline CDR1 and CDR2: SGHTA and FQGNSA. The trim removed 0 bases at V and 2 bases at J, leaving 11 bases unmatched.